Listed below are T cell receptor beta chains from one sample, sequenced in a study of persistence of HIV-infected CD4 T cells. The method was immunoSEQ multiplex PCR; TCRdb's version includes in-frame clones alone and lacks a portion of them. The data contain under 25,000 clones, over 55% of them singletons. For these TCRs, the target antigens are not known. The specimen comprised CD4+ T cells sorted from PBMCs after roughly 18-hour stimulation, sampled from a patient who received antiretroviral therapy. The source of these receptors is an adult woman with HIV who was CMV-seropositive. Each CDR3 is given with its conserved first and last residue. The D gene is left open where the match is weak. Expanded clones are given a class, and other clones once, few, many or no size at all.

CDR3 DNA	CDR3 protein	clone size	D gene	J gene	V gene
TGTGCCAGCAGTCGACTCGTGGGGTCACCCCTCCACTTT	CASSRLVGSPLHF	few	-	TRBJ1-6	TRBV12-3/TRBV12-4
TGCGCCAGCAGCTTGTCTAGGAACACCGGGGAGCTGTTTTTT	CASSLSRNTGELFF	-	-	TRBJ2-2	TRBV5-1
TGTGCCAGCAGCTCCAAGAATTATGGCTACACCTTC	CASSSKNYGYTF	-	-	TRBJ1-2	TRBV7-3
TGTGCCAGCAGTTACTTCGGGACAGAAACCAACTATGGCTACACCTTC	CASSYFGTETNYGYTF	-	TRBD1	TRBJ1-2	TRBV6-5
TGTGCCAGCAGACGTACCGGGACAGTCGATGGCTACACCTTC	CASRRTGTVDGYTF	-	TRBD1	TRBJ1-2	TRBV27
TGTGCCAGCAGTCAGCAAACGCGGTCACCCCTCCACTTT	CASSQQTRSPLHF	-	-	TRBJ1-6	TRBV27
TGTGCCAGTCACGGGGCGAATCAGCCCCAGCATTTT	CASHGANQPQHF	-	-	TRBJ1-5	TRBV5-6
TGTGCCAGCAGCGTAGGGGTTGGCACTGCGGCCCAAGAGACCCAGTACTTC	CASSVGVGTAAQETQYF	-	-	TRBJ2-5	TRBV9
TGTGCCAGCAGCCTAATCGACAGGGAGAACACTGAAGCTTTCTTT	CASSLIDRENTEAFF	medium-sized	TRBD1	TRBJ1-1	TRBV5-6
TGTGCCAGCAGCTTAGGGGGCGATACGCAGTATTTT	CASSLGGDTQYF	-	-	TRBJ2-3	TRBV11-3
TGTGCCAGCAGCCCCAGCGGAAGTTATGGCTACACCTTC	CASSPSGSYGYTF	-	-	TRBJ1-2	TRBV27
TGTGCCAGTAGTATGGGGACAGGGTCATATTCACCCCTCCACTTT	CASSMGTGSYSPLHF	-	TRBD1	TRBJ1-6	TRBV19
TGCGCCAGCAGCTTCCGGGACCCGCAGAGGGACACTGAAGCTTTCTTT	CASSFRDPQRDTEAFF	-	-	TRBJ1-1	TRBV5-1
TGTGCCAGCCGGACTAGCGGGGGGGCATTTCAGGAGACCCAGTACTTC	CASRTSGGAFQETQYF	-	TRBD2	TRBJ2-5	TRBV2
TGTGCCAGCAGGACAGGGACTAGGTCTGGAAACACCATATATTTT	CASRTGTRSGNTIYF	-	TRBD1	TRBJ1-3	TRBV6-5
TGTGCCAGCACCTCACAGGCGAGGCCTGAAGCTTTCTTT	CASTSQARPEAFF	-	-	TRBJ1-1	TRBV6-5
TGTGCCAGCAGTGAAAGGGGAGGGAACACTGAAGCTTTCTTT	CASSERGGNTEAFF	-	-	TRBJ1-1	TRBV6-1
TGTGCCAGCAGCTTCGAAAGCGGGGGGGCCGCAGATACGCAGTATTTT	CASSFESGGAADTQYF	-	TRBD2	TRBJ2-3	TRBV5-8
TGCAGCGTTTCTCGGGGGGGCACAGATACGCAGTATTTT	CSVSRGGTDTQYF	few	TRBD2	TRBJ2-3	TRBV29-1
TGTGCCAGCAGCCCCGGGGCTAGCGGGCGTCACAATGAGCAGTTCTTC	CASSPGASGRHNEQFF	once	TRBD2	TRBJ2-1	TRBV7-7
TGTGCCAGTAGTATTACGGAGGTGGAAAAACTGTTTTTT	CASSITEVEKLFF	few	-	TRBJ1-4	TRBV19
TGTGCCAGCAGCCAAGGCCCCCCCGGGGAGGGGGCGGGACAGCCCCAGCATTTT	CASSQGPPGEGAGQPQHF	-	TRBD1	TRBJ1-5	TRBV3-1/TRBV3-2
TGTGCCAGCTCAGGGGCGGGACAGGGGGTTTATGGCTACACCTTC	CASSGAGQGVYGYTF	once	TRBD1	TRBJ1-2	TRBV7-9
TGTGCCACCAAGGACCACTCTGGGGCCAACGTCCTGACTTTC	CATKDHSGANVLTF	-	-	TRBJ2-6	TRBV24-1
TGTGCCAGTATCCCGACAGGGATAAGATGGGGCTACACCTTC	CASIPTGIRWGYTF	once	TRBD1	TRBJ1-2	TRBV19
TGTGCCAGCAGCCCTCGGGACAGGGGAGGCGGCTACACCTTC	CASSPRDRGGGYTF	-	TRBD1	TRBJ1-2	TRBV5-4
TGCGCCAGCAGCGCCGACAGGGCTCCCTACAATGAGCAGTTCTTC	CASSADRAPYNEQFF	once	TRBD1	TRBJ2-1	TRBV5-1
TGTGCCAGCAGCTTGTTAGGGACAGATAATTCACCCCTCCACTTT	CASSLLGTDNSPLHF	-	TRBD1	TRBJ1-6	TRBV5-5
TGTGCCAGCAGCCAAGTGGTGGATGGCTACACCTTC	CASSQVVDGYTF	-	-	TRBJ1-2	TRBV3-1/TRBV3-2
TGTGCCAGCAGTAGGGCTAGCGGGGTAAATGAGCAGTTCTTC	CASSRASGVNEQFF	-	TRBD2	TRBJ2-1	TRBV6-5
TGTGCCAGCAGCTTAAGGGATGGAAACACCATATATTTT	CASSLRDGNTIYF	few	-	TRBJ1-3	TRBV7-6
TGTGCCAGCAGCCCGGGACTGCTAATAACAGATACGCAGTATTTT	CASSPGLLITDTQYF	-	-	TRBJ2-3	TRBV7-2
TGTGCCAGCAGCCCCCGGACCGCAGCTAACTATGGCTACACCTTC	CASSPRTAANYGYTF	-	-	TRBJ1-2	TRBV5-5
TGCGCCAGCAGCTTCTCAGGGGGCGGAGGGGATGAGCAGTTCTTC	CASSFSGGGGDEQFF	-	TRBD1	TRBJ2-1	TRBV5-1
TGCAGCGTGGCGCGGGAGGGGTATGGCTACACCTTC	CSVAREGYGYTF	-	-	TRBJ1-2	TRBV29-1
TGTGCCTGGAGGTCTCAGGCATACTATGGCTACACCTTC	CAWRSQAYYGYTF	-	-	TRBJ1-2	TRBV30
TGTGCCAGCAGCAGAGGGGGGTTCCACGCGGACTTC	CASSRGGFHADF	-	-	TRBJ2-7	TRBV21-1
TGTGCCAGCAGCTTAAGGGGATATAATTCACCCCTCCACTTT	CASSLRGYNSPLHF	few	-	TRBJ1-6	TRBV5-6
TGTGCCAGCAGCACCCGACAGGGCCGGTACGAGCAGTACTTC	CASSTRQGRYEQYF	medium-sized	TRBD1	TRBJ2-7	TRBV13
TGCGCCAGCAGCTTGGCCCGGGACAGGGCCACAGATACGCAGTATTTT	CASSLARDRATDTQYF	-	TRBD1	TRBJ2-3	TRBV5-1
TGTGCCAGCAGCCTACCGGGACAGGGTTCCGGGGAGCTGTTTTTT	CASSLPGQGSGELFF	few	TRBD1	TRBJ2-2	TRBV3-1/TRBV3-2
TGTGCCAGCTCACCTCGACAGGGGGCTAGCAATCAGCCCCAGCATTTT	CASSPRQGASNQPQHF	few	TRBD1	TRBJ1-5	TRBV18